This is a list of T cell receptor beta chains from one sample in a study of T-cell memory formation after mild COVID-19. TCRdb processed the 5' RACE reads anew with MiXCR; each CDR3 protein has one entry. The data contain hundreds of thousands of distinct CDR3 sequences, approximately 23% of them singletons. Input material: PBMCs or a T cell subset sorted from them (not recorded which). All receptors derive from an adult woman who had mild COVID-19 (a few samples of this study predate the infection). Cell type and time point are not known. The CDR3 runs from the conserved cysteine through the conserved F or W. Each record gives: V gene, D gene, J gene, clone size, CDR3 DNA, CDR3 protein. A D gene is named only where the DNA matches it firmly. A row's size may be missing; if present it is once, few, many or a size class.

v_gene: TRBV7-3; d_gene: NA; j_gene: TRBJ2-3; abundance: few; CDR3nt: TGTGCCAGCAGCTCTGGACAGTCCGCAGATACGCAGTATTTT; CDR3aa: CASSSGQSADTQYF
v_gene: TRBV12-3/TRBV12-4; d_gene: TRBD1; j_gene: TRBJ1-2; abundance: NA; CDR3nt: TGTGCCAGCAGGGCGACAGGGGTACCTAACTATGGCTACACCTTC; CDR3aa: CASRATGVPNYGYTF
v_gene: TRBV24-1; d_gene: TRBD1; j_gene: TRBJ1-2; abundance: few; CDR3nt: TGTGCCACCAGTGAGCCTACGACAGGGACCTATGGCTACACCTTC; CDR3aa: CATSEPTTGTYGYTF
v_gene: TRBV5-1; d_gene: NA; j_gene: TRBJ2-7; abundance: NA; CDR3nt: TGCGCCAGCAGCTATGGAGCGGCTTCCTACGAGCAGTACTTC; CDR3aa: CASSYGAASYEQYF
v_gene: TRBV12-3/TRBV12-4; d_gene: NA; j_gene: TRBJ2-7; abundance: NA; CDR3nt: TGTGCCAGCAGTTTATCGGGAGCCCACGAGCAGTACTTC; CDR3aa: CASSLSGAHEQYF
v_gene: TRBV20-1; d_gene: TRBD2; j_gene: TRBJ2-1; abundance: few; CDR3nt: TGCAGTGCTAGAACCCCACCTGGGGGACTAGCGGGTTACAATGAGCAGTTCTTC; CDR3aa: CSARTPPGGLAGYNEQFF
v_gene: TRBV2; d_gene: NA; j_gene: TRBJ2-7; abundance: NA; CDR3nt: TGTGCCAGCAGTGCACAGGGTTTCCTGCCACCCCTGCAGTACTTC; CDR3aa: CASSAQGFLPPLQYF
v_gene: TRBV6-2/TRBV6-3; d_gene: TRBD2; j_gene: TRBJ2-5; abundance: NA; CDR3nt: TGTGCCAGCACTCAGTCTAGCGGACAAGAGACCCAGTACTTC; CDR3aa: CASTQSSGQETQYF
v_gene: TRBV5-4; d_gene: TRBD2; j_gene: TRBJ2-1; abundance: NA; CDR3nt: TGTGCCAGCAGTTGGACTAGCGGTGAGCAGTTCTTC; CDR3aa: CASSWTSGEQFF
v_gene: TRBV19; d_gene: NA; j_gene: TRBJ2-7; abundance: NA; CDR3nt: TGTGCCAGTAGTGCCCGCCCCTACGAGCAGTACTTC; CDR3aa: CASSARPYEQYF
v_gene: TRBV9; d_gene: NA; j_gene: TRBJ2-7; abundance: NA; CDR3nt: TGTGCCAGCAGCCCCCAGGCGGCGGGGATCTACGAGCAGTACTTC; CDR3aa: CASSPQAAGIYEQYF
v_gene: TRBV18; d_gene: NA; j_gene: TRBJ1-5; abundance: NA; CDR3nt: TGTGCCAGCTCAACGCAGGGGACTAACCATCAGCCCCAGCATTTT; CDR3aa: CASSTQGTNHQPQHF
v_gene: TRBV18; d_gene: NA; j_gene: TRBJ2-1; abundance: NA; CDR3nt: TGTGCCAGCTCACCACTAGCGACTACCTACAATGAGCAGTTCTTC; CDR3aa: CASSPLATTYNEQFF
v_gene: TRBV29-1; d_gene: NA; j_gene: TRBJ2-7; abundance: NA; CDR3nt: TGCAGCGTGGCCAACCCGGGTAAAAGCTCCTACGAGCAGTACTTC; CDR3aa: CSVANPGKSSYEQYF
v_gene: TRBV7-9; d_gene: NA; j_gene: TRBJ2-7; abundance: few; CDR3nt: TGTGCCAGCAGCTTAGAACCGGGGCGGGATTACGAGCAGTACTTC; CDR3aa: CASSLEPGRDYEQYF
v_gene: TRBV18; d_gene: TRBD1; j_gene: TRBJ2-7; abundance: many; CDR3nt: TGTGCCAGCTCACGGTCGACAGGGGGCTACGAGCAGTACTTC; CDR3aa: CASSRSTGGYEQYF
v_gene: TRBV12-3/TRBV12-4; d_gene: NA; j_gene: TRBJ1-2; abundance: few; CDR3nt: TGTGCCAGCAGTTTATGGGGCTATGGCTACACCTTC; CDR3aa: CASSLWGYGYTF
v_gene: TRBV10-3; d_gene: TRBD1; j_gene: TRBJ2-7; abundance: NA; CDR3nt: TGTGCCATCAGTGAGTCGAACCCAGGGGGCTACGAGCAGTACTTC; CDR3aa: CAISESNPGGYEQYF
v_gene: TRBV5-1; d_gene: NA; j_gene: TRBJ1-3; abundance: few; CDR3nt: TGCGCCAGCAGCAAGACAGTCTCTGGAAACACCATATATTTT; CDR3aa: CASSKTVSGNTIYF
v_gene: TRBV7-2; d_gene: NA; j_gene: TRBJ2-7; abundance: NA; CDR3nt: TGTGCCAGCAGCCCTCGGCAACAGGCAGCCTACGAGCAGTACTTC; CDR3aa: CASSPRQQAAYEQYF
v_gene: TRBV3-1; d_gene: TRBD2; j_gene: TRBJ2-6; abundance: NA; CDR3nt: TGTGCCAGCAGCCAAGGACTAGCGGCGACCTCTGGGGCCAACGTCCTGACTTTC; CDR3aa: CASSQGLAATSGANVLTF
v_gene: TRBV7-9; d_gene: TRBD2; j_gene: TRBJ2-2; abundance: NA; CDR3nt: TGTGCCAGCAGCTTAGATGAAGGGACTACGGGCACCGGGGAGCTGTTTTTT; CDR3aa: CASSLDEGTTGTGELFF
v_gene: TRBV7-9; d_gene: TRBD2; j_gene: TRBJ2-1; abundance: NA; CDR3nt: TGTGCCAGCATTCTAATAGCGGGGAGCTCCTACAATGAGCAGTTCTTC; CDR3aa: CASILIAGSSYNEQFF
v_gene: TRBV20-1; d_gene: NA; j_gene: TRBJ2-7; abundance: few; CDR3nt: TGCAGTGCTAGGATGGGAAACAGGGAGGAGTACTTC; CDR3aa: CSARMGNREEYF
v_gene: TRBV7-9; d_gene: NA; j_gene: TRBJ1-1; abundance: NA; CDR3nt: TGTGCCAGCAGCTCCCCGGACATGAACACTGAAGCTTTCTTT; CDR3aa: CASSSPDMNTEAFF
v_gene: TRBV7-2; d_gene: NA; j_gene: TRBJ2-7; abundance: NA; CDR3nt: TGTGCCAGCAGCTTAGCATGGGAGACCTACGAGCAGTACTTC; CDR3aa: CASSLAWETYEQYF
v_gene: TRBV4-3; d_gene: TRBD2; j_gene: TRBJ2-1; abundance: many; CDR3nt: TGCGCCAGCAGCTCCCCCGGAGGACTAGCGGATTACAATGAGCAGTTCTTC; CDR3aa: CASSSPGGLADYNEQFF
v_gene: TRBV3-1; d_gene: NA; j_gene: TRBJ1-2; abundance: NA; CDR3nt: TGTGCCAGCAGCCTCGGGACGGGCGACTGGGGCTACACCTTC; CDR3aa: CASSLGTGDWGYTF
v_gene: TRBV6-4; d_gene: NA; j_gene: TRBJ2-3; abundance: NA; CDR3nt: TGTGCCAGCAGTGACCCTCGAACTGTCAGAGGGCAGTATTTT; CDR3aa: CASSDPRTVRGQYF
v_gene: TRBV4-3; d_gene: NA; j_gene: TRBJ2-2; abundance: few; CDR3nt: TGCGCCAGCAGCCGGGGGTCGGGGGAGCTGTTTTTT; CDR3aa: CASSRGSGELFF
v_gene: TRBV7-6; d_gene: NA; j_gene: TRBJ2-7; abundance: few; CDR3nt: TGTGCCAGCAGCTTAAAGGCGGACAGCGGGCCTTACGAGCAGTACTTC; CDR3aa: CASSLKADSGPYEQYF
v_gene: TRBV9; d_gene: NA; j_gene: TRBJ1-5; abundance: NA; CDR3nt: TGTGCCAGCAGCGGGGCGGGGTACAATCAGCCCCAGCATTTT; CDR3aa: CASSGAGYNQPQHF
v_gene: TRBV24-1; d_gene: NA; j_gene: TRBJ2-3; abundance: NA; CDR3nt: TGTGCCACCAGTGGAGCGGGACAGAGCACAGATACGCAGTATTTT; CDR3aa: CATSGAGQSTDTQYF
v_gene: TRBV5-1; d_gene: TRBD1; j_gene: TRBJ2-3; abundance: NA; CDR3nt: TGCGCCAGCAGCTTAGCGACAGGGGGCGGAAGCACAGATACGCAGTATTTT; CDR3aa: CASSLATGGGSTDTQYF
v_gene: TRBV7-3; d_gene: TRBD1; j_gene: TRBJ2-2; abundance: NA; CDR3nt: TGTGCCAGCAGCCTCCATTCCGGGACAGGGGTTACCGGGGAGCTGTTTTTT; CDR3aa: CASSLHSGTGVTGELFF
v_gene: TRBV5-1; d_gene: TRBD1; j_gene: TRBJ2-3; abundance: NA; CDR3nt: TGCGCCAGCAGCTTGCAAGGGACAGGGACCACAGATACGCAGTATTTT; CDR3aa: CASSLQGTGTTDTQYF
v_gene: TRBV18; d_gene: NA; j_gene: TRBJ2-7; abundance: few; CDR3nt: TGTGCCAGCTCAGGGCATACCTACGAGCAGTACTTC; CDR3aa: CASSGHTYEQYF
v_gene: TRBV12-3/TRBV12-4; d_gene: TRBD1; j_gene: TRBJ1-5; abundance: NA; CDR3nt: TGTGCCAGCAGTCCTGACAGGGTGAGCAATCAGCCCCAGCATTTT; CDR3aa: CASSPDRVSNQPQHF
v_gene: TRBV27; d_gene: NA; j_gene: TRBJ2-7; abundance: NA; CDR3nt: TGTGCCAGCGGGGCCCAGACTGGTTCCTACGAGCAGTACTTC; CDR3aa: CASGAQTGSYEQYF
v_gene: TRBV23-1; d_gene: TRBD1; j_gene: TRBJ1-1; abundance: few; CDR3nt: TGCGCCAGCAGATTCCTTAAAGGACAGGTTATTGAAGCTTTCTTT; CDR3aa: CASRFLKGQVIEAFF
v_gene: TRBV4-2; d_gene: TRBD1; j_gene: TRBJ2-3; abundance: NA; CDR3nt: TGTGCCAGCAGCCGACCGGGACAGGGCACAGATACGCAGTATTTT; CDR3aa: CASSRPGQGTDTQYF
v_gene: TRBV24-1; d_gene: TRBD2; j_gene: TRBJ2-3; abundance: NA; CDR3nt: TGTGCCACCAGTGATTTAAGCGGGGTCGGAGGCGGGGATACGCAGTATTTT; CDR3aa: CATSDLSGVGGGDTQYF